This is a list of T cell receptor beta chains from one sample in a study of blood T cell repertoires in COVID-19. TCRdb keeps only in-frame clones here, not all; method: immunoSEQ multiplex PCR. The table includes 85,000 to 95,000 clones, 70% to 90% detected once. What was sequenced was peripheral blood. Receptors were obtained from a human donor with acute or convalescent COVID-19. The donor label of this sample is uncertain. CDR3s include the opening cysteine and the closing phenylalanine or tryptophan. D genes are given only for firm matches. Where a row states a size, it is once, few, many or the class of an expanded clone; other rows omit it.

CDR3nt: TGTGCCAGCAGCTTCACAGAGTCTTCACCCCTCCACTTT
CDR3aa: CASSFTESSPLHF
d_gene: -
v_gene: TRBV7-3
abundance: -
j_gene: TRBJ1-6

CDR3nt: TGTGCCAGCAGTGGATGGACAAGCACAGATACGCAGTATTTT
CDR3aa: CASSGWTSTDTQYF
d_gene: -
v_gene: TRBV25-1
abundance: -
j_gene: TRBJ2-3

CDR3nt: TGTGCCAGCAGCCAAGAGGGCAGGGGGCTGTACTTC
CDR3aa: CASSQEGRGLYF
d_gene: TRBD1
v_gene: TRBV3-1/TRBV3-2
abundance: -
j_gene: TRBJ2-7

CDR3nt: TGCGCCAGCAGTGAGTCCGGGACTGGAAACACCATATATTTT
CDR3aa: CASSESGTGNTIYF
d_gene: -
v_gene: TRBV10-1
abundance: -
j_gene: TRBJ1-3

CDR3nt: TGTGCCAGCAGTTCCGGACAGTTGCTTCCCCCCGATAATTCACCCCTCCACTTT
CDR3aa: CASSSGQLLPPDNSPLHF
d_gene: -
v_gene: TRBV27
abundance: -
j_gene: TRBJ1-6

CDR3nt: TGTGCCAGCAGCTTCCAACAGGGCGCCTACAATGAGCAGTTCTTC
CDR3aa: CASSFQQGAYNEQFF
d_gene: -
v_gene: TRBV7-8
abundance: -
j_gene: TRBJ2-1

CDR3nt: TGTGCCAGTAGCCCCCGGACAGGACAATCACCCCTCCACTTT
CDR3aa: CASSPRTGQSPLHF
d_gene: TRBD1
v_gene: TRBV19
abundance: -
j_gene: TRBJ1-6

CDR3nt: TGTGCCACCAGTGACCCTAAAGAAGTTCGAAGTTCTCATGAGCAGTTCTTC
CDR3aa: CATSDPKEVRSSHEQFF
d_gene: -
v_gene: TRBV24-1
abundance: -
j_gene: TRBJ2-1

CDR3nt: TGTGCCAGCAGTCTTCCTGGGGACAGCGATAATTCACCCCTCCACTTT
CDR3aa: CASSLPGDSDNSPLHF
d_gene: TRBD1
v_gene: TRBV2
abundance: -
j_gene: TRBJ1-6

CDR3nt: TGTGCCAGCAGCAGTATGACAGGGCCCTACGAGCAGTACTTC
CDR3aa: CASSSMTGPYEQYF
d_gene: TRBD1
v_gene: TRBV6-5
abundance: -
j_gene: TRBJ2-7

CDR3nt: TGTGCCAGCAGTTACAGGGACCCCGGGACTAGGGTAGGGGAGAATGAGCAGTTCTTC
CDR3aa: CASSYRDPGTRVGENEQFF
d_gene: TRBD2
v_gene: TRBV6-2/TRBV6-3
abundance: -
j_gene: TRBJ2-1

CDR3nt: TGCGCCAGCAGTCAAGCGCGGGGGGGTGAAGAGACCCAGTACTTC
CDR3aa: CASSQARGGEETQYF
d_gene: TRBD2
v_gene: TRBV23-1
abundance: -
j_gene: TRBJ2-5

CDR3nt: TGTGCCAGCAGCTTAGCGCAAGTGGGGACAGCCTACAATGAGCAGTTCTTC
CDR3aa: CASSLAQVGTAYNEQFF
d_gene: TRBD1
v_gene: TRBV7-6
abundance: -
j_gene: TRBJ2-1

CDR3nt: TGTGCCAGCAGCCAAGCGCGGGGGATGGAGACCCAGTACTTC
CDR3aa: CASSQARGMETQYF
d_gene: TRBD2
v_gene: TRBV7-2
abundance: -
j_gene: TRBJ2-5

CDR3nt: TGTGCCAGCAGTTTCGAGGTGAACACTGAAGCTTTCTTT
CDR3aa: CASSFEVNTEAFF
d_gene: -
v_gene: TRBV12-3/TRBV12-4
abundance: -
j_gene: TRBJ1-1

CDR3nt: TGTGCCAGCAGACCGGGGACAGGGGGCTTTGGCTACACCTTC
CDR3aa: CASRPGTGGFGYTF
d_gene: TRBD1
v_gene: TRBV28
abundance: -
j_gene: TRBJ1-2

CDR3nt: TGTGCCAGCAGCTTATGGCAGGCCCTCGGTGAGCAGTTCTTC
CDR3aa: CASSLWQALGEQFF
d_gene: -
v_gene: TRBV11-2
abundance: few
j_gene: TRBJ2-1

CDR3nt: TGTGCCAGCACCTTCCGACTAGCGGGGGCCCCAGATACGCAGTATTTT
CDR3aa: CASTFRLAGAPDTQYF
d_gene: TRBD2
v_gene: TRBV28
abundance: -
j_gene: TRBJ2-3

CDR3nt: TGTGCCAGCTCACCAATGAGGACTAGCGGGGGGACCCTTGGCACCGGGGAGCTGTTTTTT
CDR3aa: CASSPMRTSGGTLGTGELFF
d_gene: TRBD2
v_gene: TRBV18
abundance: -
j_gene: TRBJ2-2

CDR3nt: TGCGCCAGCAGCTTGATGGCTAGCGGGCCCCAGGGTACGCAGTATTTT
CDR3aa: CASSLMASGPQGTQYF
d_gene: TRBD2
v_gene: TRBV5-1
abundance: -
j_gene: TRBJ2-3

CDR3nt: TGTGCCAGCAGCCGAGCGACTAATGAAAAACTGTTTTTT
CDR3aa: CASSRATNEKLFF
d_gene: -
v_gene: TRBV5-8
abundance: -
j_gene: TRBJ1-4

CDR3nt: TGTGCCAGCAGTGAAGCAGCGGCAAGAAATTCACCCCTCCACTTT
CDR3aa: CASSEAAARNSPLHF
d_gene: -
v_gene: TRBV2
abundance: -
j_gene: TRBJ1-6

CDR3nt: TGTGCCAGCAGTGAAGGAATGGGACAGCAAGAGACCCAGTACTTC
CDR3aa: CASSEGMGQQETQYF
d_gene: TRBD1
v_gene: TRBV6-1
abundance: -
j_gene: TRBJ2-5

CDR3nt: TGTGCCAGCAGTTCCAAAGGGGAAGGGGTGAACACTGAAGCTTTCTTT
CDR3aa: CASSSKGEGVNTEAFF
d_gene: -
v_gene: TRBV6-5
abundance: -
j_gene: TRBJ1-1

CDR3nt: TGTGCCAGCAGCTCCCAGGGGGGATCTGGAAACACCATATATTTT
CDR3aa: CASSSQGGSGNTIYF
d_gene: TRBD1
v_gene: TRBV5-4
abundance: -
j_gene: TRBJ1-3

CDR3nt: TGTGCCACCAGCAGAGATCTAGCCCCCGGGGAGCTGTTTTTT
CDR3aa: CATSRDLAPGELFF
d_gene: -
v_gene: TRBV15
abundance: -
j_gene: TRBJ2-2

CDR3nt: TGCGCCAGCAGCTTGGGAAAGGGGACTGAAGCTTTCTTT
CDR3aa: CASSLGKGTEAFF
d_gene: -
v_gene: TRBV5-1
abundance: -
j_gene: TRBJ1-1

CDR3nt: TGTGCCAGCAGCTTCACAGGGGGCGTGAACTATGGCTACACCTTC
CDR3aa: CASSFTGGVNYGYTF
d_gene: TRBD1
v_gene: TRBV13
abundance: -
j_gene: TRBJ1-2

CDR3nt: TGTGCCAGCTCACCACGGGGCGGACAGGGGGCAGATACGCAGTATTTT
CDR3aa: CASSPRGGQGADTQYF
d_gene: TRBD1
v_gene: TRBV18
abundance: -
j_gene: TRBJ2-3

CDR3nt: TGTGCCAGCAGCGCCCAGGAGACCCAGTACTTC
CDR3aa: CASSAQETQYF
d_gene: -
v_gene: TRBV9
abundance: once
j_gene: TRBJ2-5

CDR3nt: TGCGCCAGCAGCTTGGGAGCCTCGGAGGATGGCTACACCTTC
CDR3aa: CASSLGASEDGYTF
d_gene: -
v_gene: TRBV5-1
abundance: once
j_gene: TRBJ1-2

CDR3nt: TGTGCCAGCTCAATGCCGGGACAGGGGGCGAGTGGAGGCTACACCTTC
CDR3aa: CASSMPGQGASGGYTF
d_gene: TRBD1
v_gene: TRBV18
abundance: -
j_gene: TRBJ1-2

CDR3nt: TGTGCCAGCAGTTGGTTCGGGGACAACAGTAAGGATACGCAGTATTTT
CDR3aa: CASSWFGDNSKDTQYF
d_gene: -
v_gene: TRBV28
abundance: -
j_gene: TRBJ2-3

CDR3nt: TGCGCCAGCAGCTTGGGAGGGGGCGATGGCTACACCTTC
CDR3aa: CASSLGGGDGYTF
d_gene: TRBD1
v_gene: TRBV5-1
abundance: once
j_gene: TRBJ1-2